Detailed here is one T cell receptor beta chain. This specimen belongs to a study of sequential checkpoint blockade in melanoma. Study at large: First-line arms were nivolumab then ipilimumab, or the reverse, randomized 1:1.

Sequencing used immunoSEQ multiplex PCR; TCRdb keeps in-frame clones, though not all of them. The sample comprises about 20,000 clones, around 75% of which are singletons, and less than 50% rests with the top ten. Treatment in this sample: randomized to nivolumab then ipilimumab (arm A) or the reverse (arm B). From thawed PBMCs, live CD3+CD8+ cells negative for CD19 and CD56 were sorted. The receptor was isolated from a human donor with melanoma. Sequencing was performed on CD8+ T cells sorted from blood (inferred from file names), taken from a patient given nivolumab and ipilimumab in sequence.

The CDR3 nucleotides are TGTGCCAGTAGTATAAGGGGGAACACTGAAGCTTTCTTT. It is translated as CASSIRGNTEAFF. The rearrangement joins TRBV19 to TRBJ1-1; D possibly corresponds to TRBD1 (5 bases). V shed 2 bases and J shed 1 base, with 5 bases lying between them. The CDR3 runs 13 residues. Germline V gene lookup returns CDR1 LNHDA and CDR2 SQIVND (reference sequence).